This T cell receptor beta chain was recovered during a study of patients and donors after allogeneic stem cell transplantation. The sample holds a few counts of this clonotype. TCRdb fed the RT-PCR reads into MiXCR, producing one record per CDR3 protein. The sample lists about 410,000 distinct CDR3 sequences, around 15% occurring once. From germline, CDR1 is DFQATT and CDR2 SNEGSKA (reference sequence). Trimming pared 5 bases from V and 0 bases from J, leaving 13 bases between. The CDR3 sequence is 15 residues long. The source is a human donor who was either an allogeneic HSCT recipient or a stem cell or donor lymphocyte infusion donor (not recorded which). It is not recorded whose cells these are; they may come from a transplant donor. Material: blood, either unsorted or a sorted T cell fraction (not recorded which). The rearrangement joins TRBV20-1 to TRBJ2-2; D possibly corresponds to TRBD2 (6 bases). The CDR3 loop is CSAHIGGTNTGELFF. In DNA form, the CDR3 reads TGCAGTGCTCACATTGGAGGGACGAACACCGGGGAGCTGTTTTTT.